These 17 T cell receptor beta chains originate from one sample sequenced in a study of CD8+CD57+ T cells in acquired aplastic anemia. Patients selected for sequencing had displayed CD8+CD57+ cell expansion by flow cytometry. Profiling that covered TCR beta VDJ and CDR3 relied on genomic DNA as its template. MiXCR, applied by TCRdb to the reads, yields one record per CDR3 protein. The sample includes approximately 470,000 distinct CDR3 sequences, approximately 33% seen only once; the top ten take roughly 0.89%. The sample taken for sequencing was sorted CD4+, CD8+, or CD8+CD57+ T cells (not recorded which) from PBMCs. The receptors here all came from a human donor with aplastic anemia.

Ten or more counts support this clonotype. The genes are TRBV20-1 and TRBJ2-5; tentative D call: TRBD2 (5 bases). V was pared by 7 bases and J by 6 bases, with 15 bases between. Germline lookup yields CDR1 DFQATT and CDR2 SNEGSKA (reference sequence). This CDR3 spans 12 amino acids. The CDR3 region has the DNA TGCAGTGTCGCGGGCGGAGTGAAGACCCAGTACTTC. This codes for CSVAGGVKTQYF.

Ten or more counts support this clonotype. The chain links TRBV19 to TRBJ2-5, with 9 bases lining up with TRBD1. Germline CDR1 reads LNHDA; CDR2 reads SQIVND (reference sequence). The CDR3 totals 15 residues. V was pared by 4 bases and J by 5 bases, with 8 bases of the junction left unmatched. CDR3 nucleotides: TGTGCCAGTAGTACGAGGACAGGGGTGGTGGAGACCCAGTACTTC. Translation: CASSTRTGVVETQYF.

This sequence joins TRBV20-1 and TRBJ2-1; 9 bases agree with TRBD1. V lost 2 bases, J lost 7 bases, and 12 bases stayed unmatched. CDR3 length equals 16 residues. Germline assignment: CDR1 DFQATT and CDR2 SNEGSKA (reference sequence). CDR3 sequence reads: CSARSSGQGIRNEQFF. The CDR3, as DNA: TGCAGTGCTAGATCCTCGGGACAGGGAATCAGGAATGAGCAGTTCTTC.

The sample holds many counts of this clonotype. This sequence joins TRBV5-1 and TRBJ2-7; D ambiguous. Germline V CDR1 and CDR2: SGHRS, YFSETQ. This CDR3 has 14 residues. V dropped 0 bases and J dropped 2 bases, with 9 bases sitting between them. CDR3 bases: TGCGCCAGCAGCTTGGACAGTGTTACCTACGAGCAGTACTTC. It yields the protein CASSLDSVTYEQYF.

As for this clonotype: The final CDR3 position lacks the conserved phenylalanine or tryptophan, pointing to a likely read error. The chain combines TRBV20-1 with TRBJ1-1; maybe TRBD1 (5 bases). The CDR3 is 15 residues long. CDR1 is DFQATT, CDR2 SNEGSKA, per germline (reference sequence). With 5 bases removed from V and 1 base from J, the gap between germline ends came to 17 bases. CDR3 sequence: CSARQSGGKNTEAFS. In DNA form, the CDR3 reads TGCAGTGCTCGTCAGAGTGGGGGGAAGAACACTGAAGCTTTCTCT.

Note on this clonotype: This could be a read error, since a much larger clone is one nucleotide away. The rearrangement joins TRBV7-9 to TRBJ2-3; 9 bases map to TRBD2. Germline values: CDR1 SEHNR, CDR2 FQNEAQ (reference sequence). Trimming took 1 base from V and 8 from J; bases not matched to a gene: 4. The CDR3 has 14 amino acids. CDR3 loop: CASSLGLAGSTQYF. The DNA of the CDR3 is TGTGCCAGCAGCTTAGGGCTAGCGGGAAGTACGCAGTATTTT.

In this sample, this clonotype turned up a few times. This rearrangement joins TRBV2 to TRBJ2-7; D is unresolved. The germline V and J ends were trimmed by 6 bases and 3 bases, with 9 bases remaining between them. This CDR3 comprises 12 residues. Germline V lookup: CDR1 SNHLY, CDR2 FYNNEI. The CDR3 DNA reads TGTGCCAGCAGCCAATCCTACTACGAGCAGTACTTC. It translates to CASSQSYYEQYF.

V gene TRBV5-4 combines with J gene TRBJ2-7; a weak D match, TRBD2 (5 bases). The CDR3 runs to 15 residues. Germline V gene data show CDR1 as SGHNT and CDR2 as YYREEE (reference sequence). Trimming took 0 bases from V and 4 from J, leaving 14 bases between them. This CDR3 reads CASSLGAGLGYEQYF. CDR3 DNA: TGTGCCAGCAGCTTGGGGGCAGGACTGGGGTACGAGCAGTACTTC.

This clonotype was recorded many times. The chain has TRBV15 and TRBJ2-7; no clear D gene. Germline assignment: CDR1 LNHNV and CDR2 YYDKDF (reference sequence). The length of the CDR3 is 13 residues. With 0 bases removed from V and 3 bases from J, the gap between germline ends came to 6 bases. The CDR3 coding sequence is TGTGCCACCAGCAGAGAGTTGGGCTACGAGCAGTACTTC. As protein: CATSRELGYEQYF.

The chain couples TRBV6-1 to TRBJ2-3; D is perhaps TRBD1 or TRBD2 (6 bases each). The CDR3 consists of 16 residues. Trimming shortened V by 3 bases and J by 6 bases, and 19 bases separated the two germline ends. CDR1 and CDR2 (germline): MNHNS, SASEGT. CDR3 sequence reads: CASSEGAKGRLDTQYF. In DNA form, the CDR3 reads TGTGCCAGCAGTGAGGGGGCAAAGGGGAGGTTGGATACGCAGTATTTT.

The CDR3 protein is CASSLAKEARGNQPQHF. CDR3 in DNA: TGTGCCAGCAGCTTGGCCAAGGAGGCAAGGGGCAATCAGCCCCAGCATTTT. V gene TRBV5-6 combines with J gene TRBJ1-5; D uncertain. The germline gives CDR1 SGHDT, CDR2 YYEEEE. Trimming cost V 0 bases and J 2 bases, with 15 bases left between them. CDR3 length equals 17 residues.

This clonotype was counted only a few times. This chain joins TRBV20-1 and TRBJ1-1; D remains ambiguous. Trimming took off 3 bases at V and 6 bases at J, with 11 bases between the two ends. There are 12 residues in the CDR3. From germline, CDR1 is DFQATT and CDR2 SNEGSKA (reference sequence). CDR3 DNA: TGCAGTGCTAGGCCGAAATATTCTGAAGCTTTCTTT. It translates to CSARPKYSEAFF.

The gene calls are TRBV2 and TRBJ2-5; 10 bases line up with TRBD2. The CDR3 length is 14 residues. Per germline, CDR1 SNHLY and CDR2 FYNNEI. The junction had 5 bases not matched to a gene; V was cut back by 6 bases and J by 4 bases. The CDR3 DNA reads TGTGCCAGCAGCCAAGCTAGCGGGGGAGAGACCCAGTACTTC. Encoded protein: CASSQASGGETQYF.

This clonotype has only a few counts. The chain couples TRBV24-1 to TRBJ1-2; TRBD1 is a possible D gene (5 bases). CDR3 length equals 14 residues. The V gene lost 3 bases and the J gene lost 4 bases, with 11 bases spanning the gap. CDR1 is KGHDR and CDR2 is SFDVKD in the germline V gene. CDR3 sequence (DNA): TGTGCCACCAGTGATCAAGGGGCCTCCTATGGCTACACCTTC. It is translated as CATSDQGASYGYTF.

The chain carries TRBV6-2 or TRBV6-3 and TRBJ1-1; perhaps TRBD1 as D (5 bases). V was shortened by 2 bases and J by 6 bases, with 16 bases between the two germline ends. This CDR3 is built from 15 residues. The V gene's germline CDR1 is MNHEY and CDR2 SVGEGT. The CDR3 reads CASSYQGFSMSEAFF. The CDR3 nucleotides are TGTGCCAGCAGTTACCAGGGCTTTTCAATGTCTGAAGCTTTCTTT.

The rearrangement links TRBV10-3 to TRBJ2-1, with 12 positions matching TRBD2. Germline V CDR1 and CDR2: ENHRY, SYGVKD. CDR3 length equals 14 residues. The junction had 3 bases not matched to a gene; V was cut back by 5 bases and J by 7 bases. CDR3 in amino acids: CAISWTSGTNEQFF. Written as DNA, the CDR3 is TGTGCCATCAGTTGGACTAGCGGGACGAATGAGCAGTTCTTC.

This clonotype has only a few counts. The rearrangement joins TRBV19 to TRBJ2-2; 11 nucleotides match TRBD2. This CDR3 region has 15 residues. CDR1 is LNHDA, CDR2 SQIVND, per germline (reference sequence). The junction had 6 bases not matched to a gene; V was cut back by 5 bases and J by 7 bases. The DNA of the CDR3 is TGTGCCAGTAGTTTACTAGCGGGAGTGGTCGGGGAGCTGTTTTTT. The encoded protein is CASSLLAGVVGELFF.